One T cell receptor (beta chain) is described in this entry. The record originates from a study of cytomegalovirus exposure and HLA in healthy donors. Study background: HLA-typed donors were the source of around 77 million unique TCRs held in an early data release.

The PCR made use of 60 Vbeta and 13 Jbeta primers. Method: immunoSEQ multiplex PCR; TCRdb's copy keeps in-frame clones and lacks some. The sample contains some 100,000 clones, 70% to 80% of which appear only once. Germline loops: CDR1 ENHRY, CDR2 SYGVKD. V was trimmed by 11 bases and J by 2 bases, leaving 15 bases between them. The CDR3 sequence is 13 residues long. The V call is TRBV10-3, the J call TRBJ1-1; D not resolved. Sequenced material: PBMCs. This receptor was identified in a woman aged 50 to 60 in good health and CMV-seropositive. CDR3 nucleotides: TGTGCCTCAACCCAGGAAGCCAACACTGAAGCTTTCTTT. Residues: CASTQEANTEAFF.